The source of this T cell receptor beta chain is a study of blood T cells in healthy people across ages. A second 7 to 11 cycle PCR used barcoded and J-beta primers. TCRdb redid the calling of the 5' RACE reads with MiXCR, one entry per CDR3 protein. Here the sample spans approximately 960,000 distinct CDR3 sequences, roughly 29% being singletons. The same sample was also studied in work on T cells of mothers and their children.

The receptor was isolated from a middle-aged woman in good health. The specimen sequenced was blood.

The CDR3 region has the DNA TGTGCCAGCAGCTTAACCGGGATCCAGCGGGGGGTTAACGGGGAGCTGTTTTTT. Translated: CASSLTGIQRGVNGELFF. The rearrangement joins TRBV7-2 to TRBJ2-2; 9 bases fit TRBD2. Trimming cost V 2 bases and J 7 bases; bases outside gene matches: 14. This CDR3 is 18 amino acids long. Germline CDR1 is SGHTA and CDR2 is FQGNSA.